This passage covers 21 T cell receptor beta chains from one sample sequenced in a study of blood T cells in healthy people across ages. The use of a sample-barcoded 5' primer and a J-beta primer mix characterized a second PCR of roughly 7 to 12 cycles. TCRdb re-called the 5' RACE reads through MiXCR, storing one row per CDR3 protein. The sample lists fewer than 1 million distinct CDR3 sequences; around 43% were seen once. The sample comprised blood. Receptor source: a man aged 60 to 69 in good health.

V usage is TRBV3-1 and J usage is TRBJ2-1; possibly TRBD2 for D (7 bases). The germline gives CDR1 LGHDT, CDR2 YNNKEL (reference sequence). The CDR3 is 15 residues long. The V end lost 0 bases, the J end lost 9 bases, and 15 bases lay between the germline ends. CDR3 in DNA: TGTGCCAGCAGCCAAGATGAGGGGGGGTCCGTTGAGCAGTTCTTC. Translating it yields CASSQDEGGSVEQFF.

A remark on this clonotype: One end of the junction fails to match germline, which may point to a read error. V is TRBV7-9 and J is TRBJ1-4, with unresolved D. Germline V gene sequence: CDR1 SEHNR, CDR2 FQNEAQ (reference sequence). The length of the CDR3 is 13 residues. The CDR3 reads CASSLRLNEKLFF. The CDR3 DNA follows: TGCGCCAGCAGCTTACGGCTAAATGAAAAACTGTTTTTT. The full variable domain, in which reference TRBV7-9 and TRBJ1-4 provide the parts outside the CDR3, is DTGVSQNPRHKITKRGQNVTFRCDPISEHNRLYWYRQTLGQGPEFLTYFQNEAQLEKSRLLSDRFSAERPKGSFSTLEIQRTEQGDSAMYLCASSLRLNEKLFFGSGTQLSVL.

V is TRBV7-2 and J is TRBJ2-1, with D tentatively TRBD1 or TRBD2 (5 bases each). CDR3 length equals 16 residues. Deletions cut 5 bases from V and 3 bases from J, with 17 bases between. Germline assignment: CDR1 SGHTA and CDR2 FQGNSA. The CDR3 DNA reads TGTGCCAGCAGCCGACAGCGAAGCGACTACTACAATGAGCAGTTCTTC. This translates into CASSRQRSDYYNEQFF.

To note about this clonotype: One end of the junction varies from germline; a read error may be responsible. The chain links TRBV4-3 to TRBJ2-1; tentative D call: TRBD2 (5 bases). Germline CDR1 LGHNA, CDR2 YSLEER. This CDR3 has 13 amino acids. This chain's CDR3 is CTSSQVAGNEQFF. The CDR3 DNA is TGCACCAGCAGCCAAGTGGCGGGCAATGAGCAGTTCTTC.

This clonotype came up many times. This chain uses TRBV7-3 with TRBJ2-5; D is uncertain. This CDR3 has 13 residues. Germline V gene data show CDR1 as SGHTA and CDR2 as FQGTGA. V dropped 5 bases and J dropped 3 bases, with 10 bases sitting between them. The CDR3 nucleotides are TGTGCCAGCAGCGTAGGCGGTAAAGAGACCCAGTACTTC. Residues: CASSVGGKETQYF.

This clonotype was seen a few times. The chain uses TRBV29-1 and TRBJ2-4, with 11 positions matching TRBD1. The CDR3 contains 13 residues. Germline values: CDR1 SQVTM, CDR2 ANQGSEA. The V segment lost 7 bases and the J segment 8 bases; nucleotides outside the gene matches: 7. CDR3 nucleotides: TGCAGCGCTCGGACAGGGGGCTCGGACATTCAGTACTTC. Its protein product is CSARTGGSDIQYF.

Comment on this clonotype: Sequence at one end of the junction differs from germline and may be a read error. The rearrangement uses TRBV4-1 and TRBJ1-2; the match to TRBD1 covers 7 bases. Germline CDR1 reads MGHRA; CDR2 reads YSYEKL. The CDR3 loop spans 15 amino acids. The CDR3: CARSQVRGGVGGYTF. CDR3 DNA: TGCGCCAGAAGCCAAGTTCGAGGGGGCGTAGGTGGCTACACCTTC.

CDR3 amino acids: CASSQDGLAGGLYNEQYF. The CDR3 DNA reads as TGTGCCAGCAGCCAAGATGGGCTAGCGGGGGGGCTCTACAATGAGCAGTACTTC. V gene TRBV3-1 combines with J gene TRBJ2-5, with TRBD2 matching over 12 bases. This CDR3 is 18 amino acids long. V lost 0 bases, J lost 11 bases, and 16 bases stayed unmatched. Germline assignment: CDR1 LGHDT and CDR2 YNNKEL (reference sequence).

The gene calls are TRBV20-1 and TRBJ1-5; 7 bases align to TRBD1. J gave up 0 bases and V 0 bases, and 17 bases lay outside the gene matches. Per germline, CDR1 DFQATT and CDR2 SNEGSKA (reference sequence). This CDR3 comprises 20 residues. The CDR3 nucleotides read TGCAGTGCTAGAGATCCGTTCGGGACAGTGTACCTCAATAGCAATCAGCCCCAGCATTTT. It encodes CSARDPFGTVYLNSNQPQHF.

The rearrangement joins TRBV7-2 to TRBJ2-1; unclear D gene. In germline, CDR1 is SGHTA, CDR2 FQGNSA. This CDR3 has 16 amino acids. The V end lost 1 base, the J end lost 4 bases, and 14 bases lay between the germline ends. The CDR3 DNA reads TGTGCCAGCAGCTTAGGATGGGCCTCACCATACAATGAGCAGTTCTTC. It yields the protein CASSLGWASPYNEQFF.

J is TRBJ2-1 and V is TRBV9; TRBD1 agrees at 11 bases. V shed 2 bases and J 6 bases; nucleotides not matched to a gene: 1. The CDR3 contains 14 residues. Looked up from germline, CDR1 is SGDLS and CDR2 is YYNGEE. The CDR3 sequence is CASSVGTGGNEQFF. The CDR3, as DNA: TGTGCCAGCAGCGTGGGGACAGGGGGCAATGAGCAGTTCTTC.

On this clonotype itself: The junction shows a germline mismatch at one end, possibly a read error. The chain recombines TRBV5-1 with TRBJ2-5; D perhaps matches TRBD1 (6 bases). The V gene's germline CDR1 is SGHRS and CDR2 YFSETQ. The CDR3 contains 15 residues. The CDR3 is CARSLYDRQQETQYF. In DNA form, the CDR3 reads TGCGCCCGCAGCTTATACGACAGGCAGCAAGAGACCCAGTACTTC.

This clonotype was counted a single time. The chain joins TRBV19 to TRBJ2-1; D is uncertain. This CDR3 is built from 12 residues. V dropped 3 bases and J dropped 7 bases, with 7 bases sitting between them. Germline V gene sequence: CDR1 LNHDA, CDR2 SQIVND (reference sequence). This CDR3 reads CASSMAGNEQFF. The CDR3 DNA is TGTGCCAGTAGTATGGCTGGTAATGAGCAGTTCTTC.

CDR3 bases: TGTGCCACCAGCAGAAAACCATTTTCCGGGGACCAACCCTACGAGCAGTACTTC. Translation gives CATSRKPFSGDQPYEQYF. V is TRBV15 and J is TRBJ2-7, with D tentatively TRBD1 or TRBD2 (5 bases each). The CDR3 contains 18 residues. V lost 2 bases, J lost 2 bases, and 22 bases lay in between. Germline V lookup: CDR1 LNHNV, CDR2 YYDKDF (reference sequence).

The V gene is TRBV28, the J gene TRBJ2-5, with D possibly matching TRBD1 (5 bases). The CDR3 contains 14 residues. V lost 2 bases, J lost 11 bases, and 18 bases lay in between. The germline V gene has CDR1 MDHEN and CDR2 SYDVKM. CDR3: CASSLTRVLNEQYF. CDR3 coding DNA: TGTGCCAGCAGTTTAACCAGGGTACTCAATGAGCAGTACTTC. Combining the CDR3 with reference TRBV28 and TRBJ2-5 gives the whole variable domain DVKVTQSSRYLVKRTGEKVFLECVQDMDHENMFWYRQDPGLGLRLIYFSYDVKMKEKGDIPEGYSVSREKKERFSLILESASTNQTSMYLCASSLTRVLNEQYFGPGTRLLVL.

The chain couples TRBV5-1 to TRBJ2-1, with TRBD1 matching 9 bases. TRBJ2-7 explains the end of the DNA better; the J call may be wrong. Per germline, CDR1 SGHRS and CDR2 YFSETQ. CDR3 length equals 14 residues. CDR3 sequence reads: CASSFGDRDGEQYF. Written as DNA, the CDR3 is TGCGCCAGCAGCTTTGGGGACAGGGATGGCGAGCAGTACTTC.

The CDR3 region has the DNA TGTGCCAGCAGTTTTTATAGCTCTGGGGCCAACGTCCTGACTTTC. Protein: CASSFYSSGANVLTF. The rearrangement uses TRBV28 and TRBJ2-6; D is unresolved. Trimming shortened V by 3 bases and J by 0 bases, and 6 bases separated the two germline ends. This CDR3 is 15 amino acids long. The germline CDR1 and CDR2 sequences are MDHEN and SYDVKM. Full variable domain (remainder filled in from reference TRBV28 and TRBJ2-6): DVKVTQSSRYLVKRTGEKVFLECVQDMDHENMFWYRQDPGLGLRLIYFSYDVKMKEKGDIPEGYSVSREKKERFSLILESASTNQTSMYLCASSFYSSGANVLTFGAGSRLTVL.

Only a few counts were recorded for this clonotype. This sequence joins TRBV4-3 and TRBJ2-5; maybe TRBD2 (7 bases). V shed 0 bases and J shed 11 bases, with 28 bases lying between them. Germline CDR1 LGHNA, CDR2 YSLEER. This CDR3 spans 18 amino acids. The CDR3 region has the DNA TGCGCCAGCAGCCAAGATATCCCCGGGGGGCAAGGATTTGGGGAGCAGTACTTC. Its translation: CASSQDIPGGQGFGEQYF.

The chain couples TRBV10-3 to TRBJ2-5; tentative D call: TRBD2 (6 bases). The CDR3 runs to 12 residues. Germline V CDR1 and CDR2: ENHRY, SYGVKD. V lost 8 bases to trimming and J lost 5 bases, with 12 bases between them. As DNA, the CDR3 is TGTGCCATCGGCGGGACCTTGGAGACCCAGTACTTC. As protein: CAIGGTLETQYF.

This clonotype was seen at least ten times. The rearrangement links TRBV18 to TRBJ2-3, with 7 bases identical to TRBD1. CDR1 and CDR2 (germline): KGHSH, LQKENI. Unmatched junction bases numbered 6, after V lost 4 bases and J lost 2 bases. This CDR3 has 15 amino acids. DNA for the CDR3: TGTGCCAGCTCACTGGACAGGACCTACACAGATACGCAGTATTTT. Amino acids: CASSLDRTYTDTQYF.

This clonotype has a handful of counts. V gene TRBV6-2 or TRBV6-3 combines with J gene TRBJ2-1; no clear D. The CDR3 consists of 16 residues. CDR1 is MNHEY and CDR2 is SVGEGT in the germline V gene. The ends were cut back, 2 bases at V and 8 bases at J, with 19 bases in the middle. The DNA of the CDR3 is TGTGCCAGCAGTTACCCCCAAGGCGGAACCACCCATGAGCAGTTCTTC. Encoded protein: CASSYPQGGTTHEQFF.